Listed here are 20 T cell receptor beta chains from one sample, sequenced in a study of beta chain features in type 1 diabetes. Expressed TCRB transcripts were sequenced because the entire RNA isolate underwent reverse transcription. Generated by immunoSEQ multiplex PCR, the TCRdb table keeps only in-frame clones and is missing some. The table includes 350,000 to 450,000 clones, over 13% detected once. Sequences were obtained from naive CD4+ T cells from blood. The receptors were sampled from a woman younger than 35 in good health.

V gene TRBV29-1 combines with J gene TRBJ1-1, with 11 bases matching TRBD1. V dropped 6 bases and J dropped 5; count of bases not matched to a gene: 14. CDR3 size: 16 residues. The germline V gene encodes CDR1 SQVTM and CDR2 ANQGSEA. CDR3 bases: TGCAGCGTCGTACGACAAGTTTGGGACAGGGGGACTGAAGCTTTCTTT. Translated, it gives CSVVRQVWDRGTEAFF.

This clone came up a few times. The J gene is TRBJ1-2, the V gene TRBV28, with D perhaps TRBD1 (6 bases). From germline, CDR1 is MDHEN and CDR2 SYDVKM. Trimming cost V 3 bases and J 4 bases, with 12 bases left between them. The CDR3 contains 14 residues. As DNA, the CDR3 is TGTGCCAGCAGTTTCCCACAGGGAACCTATGGCTACACCTTC. Protein sequence: CASSFPQGTYGYTF.

The J gene is TRBJ2-7, the V gene TRBV27, with TRBD1 identical over 8 bases. Trimming removed 5 bases from V and 4 bases from J; junction bases left unmatched: 10. Germline V CDR1 and CDR2: MNHEY, SMNVEV (reference sequence). The CDR3 runs to 15 residues. CDR3 nucleotide sequence: TGTGCCAGCAGTGGACAGGGCCAGCCTTCATACGAGCAGTACTTC. Translation: CASSGQGQPSYEQYF.

In this sample, this clone turned up a few times. The chain carries TRBV29-1 and TRBJ2-3; 11 bases line up with TRBD2. Germline V gene lookup returns CDR1 SQVTM and CDR2 ANQGSEA. CDR3 size: 15 residues. After removal of 7 bases from V and 3 bases from J, the junction contained 9 bases not matched to a gene. The CDR3 DNA reads TGCAGCGCCCGTCTAGCGGGAGGTGGAACAGATACGCAGTATTTT. Translation gives CSARLAGGGTDTQYF.

This chain links TRBV4-2 with TRBJ2-3; D not certain. Germline V gene data show CDR1 as LGHNA and CDR2 as YNFKEQ. Trimming cost V 8 bases and J 1 base, with 22 bases left between them. The CDR3 has 17 amino acids. The chain's CDR3 is CASSKDPPLAGTDTQYF. DNA for the CDR3: TGTGCCAGCTCAAAAGATCCCCCGTTGGCGGGCACAGATACGCAGTATTTT.

This clone has only a few counts. CDR3 residues: CASFLGGGDEQFF. DNA for the CDR3: TGTGCCAGCTTTTTGGGGGGGGGCGATGAGCAGTTCTTC. The chain couples TRBV28 to TRBJ2-1; D may be TRBD2 (7 bases). Trimming removed 8 bases at V and 8 bases at J, with 16 bases between. CDR3 size: 13 residues. Germline values: CDR1 MDHEN, CDR2 SYDVKM.

This clone appeared a few times. V is TRBV19 and J is TRBJ1-1; D is perhaps TRBD1 (6 bases). Germline V lookup: CDR1 LNHDA, CDR2 SQIVND (reference sequence). Deletions cut 4 bases from V and 1 base from J, with 10 bases between. The CDR3 runs to 14 residues. Here the CDR3 reads CASSTWTANTEAFF. The CDR3 DNA reads as TGTGCCAGTAGTACCTGGACAGCGAACACTGAAGCTTTCTTT.

The rearrangement links TRBV4-2 to TRBJ2-3, with D tentatively TRBD2 (6 bases). Germline V gives CDR1 LGHNA, CDR2 YNFKEQ. The length of the CDR3 is 17 residues. V was trimmed by 1 base and J by 1 base, leaving 15 bases between them. CDR3 bases: TGTGCCAGCAGCCAAGCTCAGCGGGTGGGGGGCACAGATACGCAGTATTTT. Its protein product is CASSQAQRVGGTDTQYF.

The genes are TRBV6-4 and TRBJ1-2, with 8 nucleotides matching TRBD1. V shed 0 bases, J shed 8 bases, and the junction held 8 bases outside the gene matches. The CDR3 loop spans 15 amino acids. Germline values: CDR1 MRHNA, CDR2 SNTAGT. CDR3 protein: CASSDSEQGVRGYTF. DNA for the CDR3: TGTGCCAGCAGTGACTCGGAACAGGGGGTTCGAGGCTACACCTTC.

This chain joins TRBV18 and TRBJ1-1; D possibly corresponds to TRBD1 (5 bases). The CDR3 is 16 amino acids. V lost 0 bases and J lost 3, with 14 bases in between. Per the germline V gene, CDR1 is KGHSH and CDR2 is LQKENI. The CDR3 coding sequence is TGTGCCAGCTCACCACCAACAGGAAGAGGCTACACTGAAGCTTTCTTT. Protein: CASSPPTGRGYTEAFF.

V and J are TRBV11-2 and TRBJ2-1, with D maybe TRBD2 (6 bases). The V gene lost 5 bases and the J gene lost 6 bases, with 17 bases spanning the gap. Per germline, CDR1 SGHAT and CDR2 FQNNGV. This CDR3 comprises 15 residues. CDR3 bases: TGTGCCAGCAGCCCCCGCCGGGACTCGGGCAATGAGCAGTTCTTC. This translates into CASSPRRDSGNEQFF.

DNA for the CDR3: TGTGCCTGGAGCCCCCAGGGGGTGAGAGGAAACACCATATATTTT. It encodes CAWSPQGVRGNTIYF. The chain couples TRBV30 to TRBJ1-3; 7 bases are shared with TRBD1. The CDR3 is made up of 15 amino acids. J gave up 4 bases and V 3 bases, and 9 bases lay outside the gene matches. CDR1 GTSNPN and CDR2 SVGIG come from the germline V gene (reference sequence). The complete variable domain, with remaining parts taken from reference TRBV30 and TRBJ1-3, reads SQTIHQWPATLVQPVGSPLSLECTVEGTSNPNLYWYRQAAGRGLQLLFYSVGIGQISSEVPQNLSASRPQDRQFILSSKKLLLSDSGFYLCAWSPQGVRGNTIYFGEGSWLTVV.

The rearrangement links TRBV30 to TRBJ2-1; 8 bases match TRBD1. Trimming took 5 bases from V and 9 from J; bases not matched to a gene: 9. CDR3 size: 13 residues. Germline values: CDR1 GTSNPN, CDR2 SVGIG (reference sequence). CDR3 nucleotides: TGTGCCTGGGTGACAGGGGCCGATTTTGAGCAGTTCTTC. Its translation: CAWVTGADFEQFF.

This clone has a single count. The chain uses TRBV5-1 and TRBJ2-4; no clear D gene. The CDR3 covers 14 residues. The germline V and J ends were trimmed by 4 bases and 0 bases, with 8 bases remaining between them. CDR1 is SGHRS, CDR2 YFSETQ, per germline. The DNA of the CDR3 is TGCGCCAGCAGCCCCTCGTTAGCCAAAAACATTCAGTACTTC. The encoded protein is CASSPSLAKNIQYF. Supplemented by reference TRBV5-1 and TRBJ2-4, the full variable domain reads KAGVTQTPRYLIKTRGQQVTLSCSPISGHRSVSWYQQTPGQGLQFLFEYFSETQRNKGNFPGRFSGRQFSNSRSEMNVSTLELGDSALYLCASSPSLAKNIQYFGAGTRLSVL.

The chain employs TRBV10-3 and TRBJ1-1; TRBD1 might be the D (6 bases). Between the trimmed V and J ends, which lost 6 bases and 1 base, there was a span of 9 bases. Germline CDR1 ENHRY, CDR2 SYGVKD. This CDR3 comprises 13 residues. DNA for the CDR3: TGTGCCATCAGCGGACAGCCGAACACTGAAGCTTTCTTT. Amino acids: CAISGQPNTEAFF.

This clone was recorded a few times. This chain uses TRBV7-9 with TRBJ1-1; 7 bases are shared with TRBD1. This CDR3 is built from 15 residues. V shed 3 bases and J 0 bases; nucleotides not matched to a gene: 4. Germline assignment: CDR1 SEHNR and CDR2 FQNEAQ (reference sequence). The CDR3 spells CASSFAGGMNTEAFF. In nucleotides, the CDR3 is TGTGCCAGCAGCTTTGCAGGGGGTATGAACACTGAAGCTTTCTTT.

This clone showed up just a few times. The V call is TRBV9, the J call TRBJ2-4, with D perhaps matching TRBD2 (5 bases). The CDR3 extends over 14 amino acids. V was clipped by 0 bases and J by 6 bases, with 10 bases between them. The germline gives CDR1 SGDLS, CDR2 YYNGEE. This CDR3 is CASSVAGSPNIQYF. DNA for the CDR3: TGTGCCAGCAGCGTAGCGGGAAGCCCAAACATTCAGTACTTC.

The chain uses TRBV5-1 and TRBJ2-1, with unresolved D. The CDR3 extends over 13 amino acids. CDR1 and CDR2 (germline): SGHRS, YFSETQ. The ends were cut back, 2 bases at V and 10 bases at J, with 13 bases in the middle. This chain's CDR3 is CASSLHVTLEQFF. The CDR3 DNA sequence: TGCGCCAGCAGCTTACACGTAACGTTGGAGCAGTTCTTC.

This clone has only a few counts. DNA for the CDR3: TGTGCCACCAGCAGACACAAGGTTGGAGAGAACTCTGGGGCCAACGTCCTGACTTTC. Its translation is CATSRHKVGENSGANVLTF. V usage is TRBV15 and J usage is TRBJ2-6; D remains unclear. This CDR3 comprises 19 residues. Germline V gene lookup returns CDR1 LNHNV and CDR2 YYDKDF (reference sequence). The V and J ends lost 2 bases and 0 bases respectively, with 17 bases between them.

This clone was counted a few times. The chain recombines TRBV28 with TRBJ2-2; 7 bases line up with TRBD1. Per the germline V gene, CDR1 is MDHEN and CDR2 is SYDVKM. This CDR3 has 13 amino acids. The V and J ends lost 6 bases and 4 bases, in that order; junction bases with no gene match: 2. As DNA, the CDR3 is TGTGCCAGCAGGAGGGGGCCCACCGGGGAGCTGTTTTTT. Its translation: CASRRGPTGELFF. The entire variable domain, with the rest obtained from reference TRBV28 and TRBJ2-2, is as follows: DVKVTQSSRYLVKRTGEKVFLECVQDMDHENMFWYRQDPGLGLRLIYFSYDVKMKEKGDIPEGYSVSREKKERFSLILESASTNQTSMYLCASRRGPTGELFFGEGSRLTVL.